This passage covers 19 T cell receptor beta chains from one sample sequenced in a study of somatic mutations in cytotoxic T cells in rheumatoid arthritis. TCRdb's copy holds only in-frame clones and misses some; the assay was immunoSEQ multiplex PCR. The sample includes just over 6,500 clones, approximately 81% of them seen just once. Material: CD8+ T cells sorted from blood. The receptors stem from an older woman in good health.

Here the CDR3 reads CAISEGRGSVNEKLFF. The CDR3 region has the DNA TGTGCCATCAGTGAGGGCAGGGGGAGCGTGAATGAAAAACTGTTTTTT. The chain recombines TRBV10-3 with TRBJ1-4, with 7 bases fitting TRBD1. V shed 2 bases, J shed 5 bases, and the junction held 8 bases outside the gene matches. Looked up from germline, CDR1 is ENHRY and CDR2 is SYGVKD. The CDR3 covers 16 residues.

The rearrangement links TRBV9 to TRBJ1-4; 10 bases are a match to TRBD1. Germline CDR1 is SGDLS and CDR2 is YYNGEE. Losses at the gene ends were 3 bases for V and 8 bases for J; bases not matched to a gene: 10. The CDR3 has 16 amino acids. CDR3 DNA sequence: TGTGCCAGCAGCGGAGCTACCGGGACAGGGGTAGAAAAACTGTTTTTT. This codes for CASSGATGTGVEKLFF.

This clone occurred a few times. Here the CDR3 reads CASSLAGAGTEAFF. For the CDR3, the DNA is TGTGCCAGCAGCTTAGCCGGTGCTGGCACTGAAGCTTTCTTT. The chain employs TRBV7-9 and TRBJ1-1; the D is unclear. Trimming removed 0 bases from V and 4 bases from J, with 9 bases in between. The CDR3 sequence is 14 residues long. CDR1 SEHNR and CDR2 FQNEAQ come from the germline V gene (reference sequence).

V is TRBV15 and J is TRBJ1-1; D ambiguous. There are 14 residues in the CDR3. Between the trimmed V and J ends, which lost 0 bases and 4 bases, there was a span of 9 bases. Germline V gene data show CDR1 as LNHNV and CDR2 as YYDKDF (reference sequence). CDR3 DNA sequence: TGTGCCACCAGCAGAGATCGGGGAGTCACTGAAGCTTTCTTT. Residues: CATSRDRGVTEAFF.

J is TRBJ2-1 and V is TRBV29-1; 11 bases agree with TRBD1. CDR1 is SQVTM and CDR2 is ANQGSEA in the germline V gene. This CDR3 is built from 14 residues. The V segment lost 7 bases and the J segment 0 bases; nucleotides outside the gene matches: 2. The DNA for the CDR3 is TGCAGCGCAGGGACAGGGGGCTCCTACAATGAGCAGTTCTTC. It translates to CSAGTGGSYNEQFF.

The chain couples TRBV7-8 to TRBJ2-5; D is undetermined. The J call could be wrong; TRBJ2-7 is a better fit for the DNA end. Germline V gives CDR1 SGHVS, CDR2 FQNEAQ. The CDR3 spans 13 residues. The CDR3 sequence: CASSDNLSYEQYF. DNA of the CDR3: TGTGCCAGCAGCGACAACCTCTCCTACGAGCAGTACTTC.

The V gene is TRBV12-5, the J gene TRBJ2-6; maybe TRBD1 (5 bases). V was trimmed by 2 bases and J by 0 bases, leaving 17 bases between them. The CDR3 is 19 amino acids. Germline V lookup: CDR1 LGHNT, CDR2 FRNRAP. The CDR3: CASGLSTVLKLSGANVLTF. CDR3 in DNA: TGTGCTAGTGGTTTGTCGACAGTGCTAAAACTCTCTGGGGCCAACGTCCTGACTTTC.

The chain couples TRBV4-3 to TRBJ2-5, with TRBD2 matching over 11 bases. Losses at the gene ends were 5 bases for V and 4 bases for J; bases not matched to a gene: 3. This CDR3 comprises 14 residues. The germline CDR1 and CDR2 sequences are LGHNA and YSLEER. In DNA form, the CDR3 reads TGCGCCAGCAGCTCTGGACTAGCGGGAGAGACCCAGTACTTC. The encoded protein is CASSSGLAGETQYF.

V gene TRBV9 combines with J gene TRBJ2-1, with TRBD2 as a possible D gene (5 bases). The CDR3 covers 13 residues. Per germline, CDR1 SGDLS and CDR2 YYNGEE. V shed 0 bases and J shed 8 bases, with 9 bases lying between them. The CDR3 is CASSVGGLDEQFF. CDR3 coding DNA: TGTGCCAGCAGCGTAGGAGGGTTGGATGAGCAGTTCTTC.

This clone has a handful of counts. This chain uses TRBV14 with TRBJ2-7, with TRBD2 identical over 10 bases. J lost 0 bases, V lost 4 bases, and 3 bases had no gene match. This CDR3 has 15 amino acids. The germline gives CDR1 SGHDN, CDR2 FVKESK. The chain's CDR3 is CASSPRTSGSYEQYF. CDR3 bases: TGTGCCAGCAGCCCCCGGACTAGCGGCTCCTACGAGCAGTACTTC. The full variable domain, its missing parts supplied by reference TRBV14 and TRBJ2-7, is EAGVTQFPSHSVIEKGQTVTLRCDPISGHDNLYWYRRVMGKEIKFLLHFVKESKQDESGMPNNRFLAERTGGTYSTLKVQPAELEDSGVYFCASSPRTSGSYEQYFGPGTRLTVT.

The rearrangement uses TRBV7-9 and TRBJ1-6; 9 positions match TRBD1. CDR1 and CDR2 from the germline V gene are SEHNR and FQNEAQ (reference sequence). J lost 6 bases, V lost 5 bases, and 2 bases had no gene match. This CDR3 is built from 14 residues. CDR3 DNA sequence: TGTGCCAGCAGCCCGGGACAGGGTAATTCACCCCTCCACTTT. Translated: CASSPGQGNSPLHF.

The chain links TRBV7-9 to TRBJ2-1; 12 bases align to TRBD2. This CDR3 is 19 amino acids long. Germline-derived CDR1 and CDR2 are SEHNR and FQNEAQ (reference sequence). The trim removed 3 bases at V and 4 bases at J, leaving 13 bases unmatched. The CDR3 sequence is CASSLGSGGLAGQYNEQFF. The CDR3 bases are TGTGCCAGCAGCTTGGGGTCGGGGGGACTAGCGGGCCAATACAATGAGCAGTTCTTC.

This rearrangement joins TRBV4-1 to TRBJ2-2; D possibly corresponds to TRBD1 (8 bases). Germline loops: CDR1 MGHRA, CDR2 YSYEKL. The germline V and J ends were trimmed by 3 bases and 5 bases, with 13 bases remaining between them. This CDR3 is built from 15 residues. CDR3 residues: CASSQHRGGTGELFF. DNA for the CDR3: TGCGCCAGCAGCCAGCACAGGGGGGGGACCGGGGAGCTGTTTTTT.

The CDR3 loop is CASTSGTGGFDTQYF. The CDR3 nucleotides read TGTGCCAGCACCAGCGGGACAGGGGGCTTCGATACGCAGTATTTT. The chain recombines TRBV27 with TRBJ2-3; the match to TRBD1 covers 12 bases. After removal of 7 bases from V and 6 bases from J, the junction contained 8 bases not matched to a gene. The CDR3 is made up of 15 amino acids. Per germline, CDR1 MNHEY and CDR2 SMNVEV (reference sequence).

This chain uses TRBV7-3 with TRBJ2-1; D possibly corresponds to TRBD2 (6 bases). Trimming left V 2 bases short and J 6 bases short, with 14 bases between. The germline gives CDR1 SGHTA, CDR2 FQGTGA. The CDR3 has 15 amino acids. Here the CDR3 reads CASSLHPSASNEQFF. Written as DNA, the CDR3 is TGTGCCAGCAGCTTACATCCTAGCGCGTCCAATGAGCAGTTCTTC.

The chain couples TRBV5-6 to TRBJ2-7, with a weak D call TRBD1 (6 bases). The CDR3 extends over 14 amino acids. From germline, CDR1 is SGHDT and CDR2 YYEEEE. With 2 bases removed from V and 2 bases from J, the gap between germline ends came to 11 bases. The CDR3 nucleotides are TGTGCCAGCAGCTTATCAGGGGCCACCTACGAGCAGTACTTC. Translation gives CASSLSGATYEQYF.

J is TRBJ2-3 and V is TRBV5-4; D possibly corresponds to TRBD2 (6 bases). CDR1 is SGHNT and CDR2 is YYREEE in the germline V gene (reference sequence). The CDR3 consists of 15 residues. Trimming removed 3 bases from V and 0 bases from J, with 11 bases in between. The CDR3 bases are TGTGCCAGCAGCTCGGGGGTATCTAGCACAGATACGCAGTATTTT. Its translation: CASSSGVSSTDTQYF.

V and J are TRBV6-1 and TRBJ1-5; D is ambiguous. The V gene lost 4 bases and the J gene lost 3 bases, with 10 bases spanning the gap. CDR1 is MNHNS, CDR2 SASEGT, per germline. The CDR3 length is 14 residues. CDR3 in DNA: TGTGCCAGCAGTGCCAGACATAACAATCAGCCCCAGCATTTT. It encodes CASSARHNNQPQHF.

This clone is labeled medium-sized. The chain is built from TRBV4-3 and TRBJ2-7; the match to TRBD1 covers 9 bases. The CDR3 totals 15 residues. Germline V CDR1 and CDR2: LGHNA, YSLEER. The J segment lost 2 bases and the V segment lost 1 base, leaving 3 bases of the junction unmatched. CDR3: CASSQGDRETYEQYF. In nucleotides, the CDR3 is TGCGCCAGCAGCCAAGGGGACAGGGAAACCTACGAGCAGTACTTC.